These T cell receptor beta chains were read from a single sample in a study of T cell repertoires in cytomegalovirus infection. A single record per CDR3 protein comes from TCRdb applying MiXCR to the reads. This table holds 65,000 to 85,000 distinct CDR3 sequences, 25% to 30% found once. The antigens these receptors bind are not known. This sample comprised CD8+ T cells from cultured PBMCs, obtained from culture after CMV antigen stimulation. Receptors originate from a human donor in good health (CMV status not recorded). Some clones in this sample may be carry-over from other donors' samples. The CDR3 runs from the conserved cysteine through the conserved F or W. Each record gives: J gene, V gene, D gene, clone size, CDR3 protein, CDR3 DNA. The D gene is left open where the match is weak. For some rows the clone size is stated as once, few or many, or as a class when expanded; others skip it.

TRBJ1-3 TRBV4-1 - many CASSLDSGNTIYF TGCGCCAGCAGCCTGGACTCTGGAAACACCATATATTTT
TRBJ2-3 TRBV7-6 - - CASSLGYTRAADTDTQYF TGTGCCAGCAGCCTTGGATATACACGGGCAGCAGACACAGATACGCAGTATTTT
TRBJ2-7 TRBV20-1 - - CSANGAGTSYEQYF TGCAGTGCTAATGGTGCGGGAACGTCCTACGAGCAGTACTTC
TRBJ1-6 TRBV7-3 TRBD1 - CASSFGTGYSPLHF TGTGCCAGCAGCTTTGGGACAGGATATTCACCCCTCCACTTT
TRBJ2-7 TRBV6-2/TRBV6-3 - - CASSYSAGRHYEQYF TGTGCCAGCAGTTACTCGGCCGGCAGACACTACGAGCAGTACTTC
TRBJ2-1 TRBV7-9 TRBD2 few CASSNPGGSYNEQFF TGTGCCAGCAGCAACCCGGGAGGTTCCTACAATGAGCAGTTCTTC
TRBJ2-4 TRBV7-9 TRBD1 few CASSSDRAKNIQYF TGTGCCAGCAGCTCGGACAGGGCCAAAAACATTCAGTACTTC
TRBJ1-2 TRBV12-3/TRBV12-4 - - CASSFNGGPGYTF TGTGCCAGCAGTTTTAACGGGGGTCCCGGCTACACCTTC
TRBJ1-3 TRBV28 - many CASRVRQHSGNTIYF TGTGCCAGCAGGGTCAGACAGCACTCTGGAAACACCATATATTTT
TRBJ2-7 TRBV11-2 - - CASSSHPYEQYF TGTGCCAGCAGCTCCCACCCCTACGAGCAGTACTTC
TRBJ2-6 TRBV5-1 TRBD1 - CASSADRVGTPGANVLTF TGCGCCAGCAGCGCTGACAGGGTGGGCACTCCTGGGGCCAACGTCCTGACTTTC
TRBJ2-7 TRBV7-8 - - CASSRYREPYEQYF TGTGCCAGCAGCCGATACAGGGAGCCCTACGAGCAGTACTTC
TRBJ1-1 TRBV5-6 - - CASSLGIGNTEAFF TGTGCCAGCAGCTTGGGCATTGGGAACACTGAAGCTTTCTTT
TRBJ1-1 TRBV12-3/TRBV12-4 - - CASGVGSDTEAFF TGTGCCAGCGGGGTAGGATCGGACACTGAAGCTTTCTTT
TRBJ1-5 TRBV6-1 - few CASSEGNGQPQHF TGTGCCAGCAGTGAAGGGAACGGTCAGCCCCAGCATTTT
TRBJ2-7 TRBV11-3 - - CASSPGTGTEQYF TGTGCCAGCAGCCCTGGCACAGGGACCGAGCAGTACTTC
TRBJ2-3 TRBV7-9 - few CASSLRGVSSILTDTQYF TGTGCCAGCAGCCTAAGGGGCGTCTCCTCGATCCTCACAGATACGCAGTATTTT
TRBJ2-7 TRBV4-1 TRBD1 few CASSQESRGHDEQYF TGCGCCAGCAGCCAAGAGAGCAGGGGGCACGACGAGCAGTACTTC
TRBJ1-5 TRBV14 - few CASSQSGDWRETQPQHF TGTGCCAGCAGCCAATCGGGGGATTGGAGGGAAACTCAGCCCCAGCATTTT
TRBJ1-3 TRBV7-2 - few CASSPRQGNTIYF TGTGCCAGCAGCCCGAGACAGGGAAACACCATATATTTT
TRBJ2-7 TRBV5-1 - - CASRSEAREQYF TGCGCCAGCAGGTCCGAGGCAAGGGAGCAGTACTTC
TRBJ2-5 TRBV28 TRBD2 - CASSPIEATSGPSETQYF TGTGCCAGCAGTCCCATAGAGGCGACTAGCGGCCCTTCAGAGACCCAGTACTTC
TRBJ2-7 TRBV7-2 TRBD2 many CASSSGTSENYEQYF TGTGCCAGCAGCTCCGGGACTAGCGAGAACTACGAGCAGTACTTC
TRBJ1-4 TRBV7-6 - - CASSHDSQNEKLFF TGTGCCAGCAGCCACGACAGCCAGAATGAAAAACTGTTTTTT
TRBJ1-1 TRBV19 - - CARKWTHKIENTEAFF TGTGCCAGAAAATGGACACATAAGATCGAGAACACTGAAGCTTTCTTT
TRBJ2-5 TRBV27 - - CASIYQETQYF TGTGCCAGCATCTATCAAGAGACCCAGTACTTC
TRBJ2-3 TRBV12-3/TRBV12-4 - few CASTRGVSTDTQYF TGTGCCAGCACACGGGGAGTTAGCACAGATACGCAGTATTTT
TRBJ2-7 TRBV20-1 - many CSASKNEQYF TGCAGTGCTAGTAAAAACGAGCAGTACTTC
TRBJ2-2 TRBV28 - - CASREENTGELFF TGTGCCAGCAGAGAAGAGAACACCGGGGAGCTGTTTTTT
TRBJ2-1 TRBV10-3 TRBD2 - CATGTSGSPYNEQFF TGTGCCACCGGGACTAGCGGGTCGCCCTACAATGAGCAGTTCTTC
TRBJ2-7 TRBV28 - few CASSSREIRIYEQYF TGTGCCAGCAGTTCGCGAGAAATTAGGATCTACGAGCAGTACTTC
TRBJ2-7 TRBV11-2 - few CASTYDRGLSYEQYF TGTGCCAGCACCTACGACAGGGGACTATCCTACGAGCAGTACTTC
TRBJ2-3 TRBV11-1 - few CASSLWQGADTQYF TGTGCCAGCAGCTTGTGGCAGGGAGCAGATACGCAGTATTTT
TRBJ2-6 TRBV29-1 TRBD1 - CSVRDRGEEPGANVLTF TGCAGCGTACGAGACAGGGGAGAGGAGCCTGGGGCCAACGTCCTGACTTTC
TRBJ2-3 TRBV7-2 - many CASSRGGGRADTQYF TGTGCCAGCAGTAGGGGGGGCGGTAGGGCAGATACGCAGTATTTT
TRBJ2-5 TRBV12-3/TRBV12-4 TRBD1 - CASSLTTGAGTGHEETQYF TGTGCCAGCAGTTTAACAACCGGAGCCGGGACAGGGCACGAAGAGACCCAGTACTTC
TRBJ1-2 TRBV7-2 - many CASSLAVANYGYTF TGTGCCAGCAGCTTAGCGGTTGCGAACTATGGCTACACCTTC
TRBJ1-2 TRBV6-5 TRBD1 - CASSYDRAPGGYTF TGTGCCAGCAGTTACGACAGGGCCCCAGGGGGCTACACCTTC
TRBJ1-4 TRBV12-3/TRBV12-4 - - CASSTGGEKLFF TGTGCCAGCAGTACGGGGGGGGAAAAACTGTTTTTT
TRBJ1-5 TRBV10-3 TRBD1 many CAISSGTGGSNQPQHF TGTGCCATCAGCTCCGGGACAGGGGGCAGCAATCAGCCCCAGCATTTT
TRBJ1-2 TRBV7-2 - many CASSPGGGSTNYGYTF TGTGCCAGCAGCCCCGGGGGGGGATCCACTAACTATGGCTACACCTTC
TRBJ2-3 TRBV6-4 TRBD2 - CASSETSGRPTDTQYF TGTGCCAGCAGTGAGACTAGCGGGAGACCAACAGATACGCAGTATTTT
TRBJ1-1 TRBV12-3/TRBV12-4 TRBD1 - CASSMTGAEAFF TGTGCCAGCAGCATGACAGGGGCTGAAGCTTTCTTT
TRBJ2-7 TRBV12-3/TRBV12-4 TRBD2 - CASRQGMGGVYEQYF TGTGCCAGCAGACAAGGAATGGGGGGGGTCTACGAGCAGTACTTC
TRBJ1-2 TRBV27 - few CASSDKGANYGYTF TGTGCCAGCAGTGATAAGGGCGCTAACTATGGCTACACCTTC
TRBJ2-3 TRBV30 TRBD2 - CAWSVGASGKGDTQYF TGTGCCTGGAGTGTAGGGGCTAGCGGGAAGGGCGATACGCAGTATTTT
TRBJ2-1 TRBV7-2 - many CASSLGRRGALYNEQFF TGTGCCAGCAGCTTAGGCCGGAGGGGGGCCCTATACAATGAGCAGTTCTTC
TRBJ2-1 TRBV7-8 TRBD2 many CASSLRAGEQTYNEQFF TGTGCCAGCAGCTTGAGAGCGGGAGAACAGACCTACAATGAGCAGTTCTTC
TRBJ2-1 TRBV15 - - CATSSPRGDNEQFF TGTGCCACCAGCAGCCCGCGAGGGGACAATGAGCAGTTCTTC
TRBJ2-7 TRBV7-2 - - CASSKAFESGAYEQYF TGTGCCAGCAGCAAGGCGTTCGAATCCGGGGCCTACGAGCAGTACTTC
TRBJ2-7 TRBV11-3 - - CASSGRTTRVPYEQYF TGTGCCAGCTCCGGACGGACAACTAGGGTCCCCTACGAGCAGTACTTC
TRBJ2-5 TRBV6-1 - many CASSEGGGRETQYF TGTGCCAGCAGTGAAGGTGGGGGGAGGGAGACCCAGTACTTC
TRBJ1-5 TRBV19 TRBD1 few CASDLQGGGLQPQHF TGTGCCAGTGATCTACAGGGGGGGGGCTTACAGCCCCAGCATTTT